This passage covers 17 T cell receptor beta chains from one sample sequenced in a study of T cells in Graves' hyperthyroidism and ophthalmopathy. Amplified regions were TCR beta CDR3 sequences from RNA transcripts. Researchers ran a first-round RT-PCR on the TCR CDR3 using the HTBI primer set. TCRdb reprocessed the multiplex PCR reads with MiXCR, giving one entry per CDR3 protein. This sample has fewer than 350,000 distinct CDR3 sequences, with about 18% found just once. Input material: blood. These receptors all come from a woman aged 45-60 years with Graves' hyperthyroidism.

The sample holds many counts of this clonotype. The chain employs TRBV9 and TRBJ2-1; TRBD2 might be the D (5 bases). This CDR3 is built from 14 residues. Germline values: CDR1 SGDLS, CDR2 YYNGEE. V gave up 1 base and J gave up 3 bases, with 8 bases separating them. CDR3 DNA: TGTGCCAGCAGCGTAACGGGAAGCTACAATGAGCAGTTCTTC. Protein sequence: CASSVTGSYNEQFF.

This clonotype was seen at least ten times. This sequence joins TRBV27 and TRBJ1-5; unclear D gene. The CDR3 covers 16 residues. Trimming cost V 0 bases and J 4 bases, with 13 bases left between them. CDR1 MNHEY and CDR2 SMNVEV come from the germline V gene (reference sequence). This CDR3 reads CASSLSAGGNNQPQHF. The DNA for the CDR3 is TGTGCCAGCAGTTTATCGGCAGGAGGGAATAATCAGCCCCAGCATTTT.

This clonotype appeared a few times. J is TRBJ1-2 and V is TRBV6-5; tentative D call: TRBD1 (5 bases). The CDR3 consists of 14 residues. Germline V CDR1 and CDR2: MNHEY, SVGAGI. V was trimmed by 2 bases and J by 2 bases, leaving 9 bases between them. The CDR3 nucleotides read TGTGCCAGCAGTTACCTGGGGGGAAACTATGGCTACACCTTC. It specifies CASSYLGGNYGYTF.

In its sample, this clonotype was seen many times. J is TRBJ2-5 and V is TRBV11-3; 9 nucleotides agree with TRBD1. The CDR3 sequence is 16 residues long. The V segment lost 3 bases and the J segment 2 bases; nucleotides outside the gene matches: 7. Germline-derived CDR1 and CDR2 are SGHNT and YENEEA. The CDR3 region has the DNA TGTGCCAGCAGCTTGGGGGGACAGGGAGGGCAAGAGACCCAGTACTTC. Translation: CASSLGGQGGQETQYF.

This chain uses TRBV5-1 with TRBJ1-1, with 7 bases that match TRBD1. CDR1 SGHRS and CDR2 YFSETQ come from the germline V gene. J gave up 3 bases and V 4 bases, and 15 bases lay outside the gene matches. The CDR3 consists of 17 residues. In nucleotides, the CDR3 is TGCGCCAGCAGCCCCGAGACAGGGTTAACAGGGGACACTGAAGCTTTCTTT. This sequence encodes CASSPETGLTGDTEAFF.

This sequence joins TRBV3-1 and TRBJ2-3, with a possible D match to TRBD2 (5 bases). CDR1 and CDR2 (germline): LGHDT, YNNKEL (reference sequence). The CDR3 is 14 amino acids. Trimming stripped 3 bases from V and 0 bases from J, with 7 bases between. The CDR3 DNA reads TGTGCCAGCAGCCACCGGGGAAGCACAGATACGCAGTATTTT. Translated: CASSHRGSTDTQYF.

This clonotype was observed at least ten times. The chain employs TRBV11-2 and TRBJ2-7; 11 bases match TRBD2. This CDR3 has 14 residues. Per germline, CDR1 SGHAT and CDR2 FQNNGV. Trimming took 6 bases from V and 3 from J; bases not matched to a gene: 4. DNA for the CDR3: TGTGCCAGCAGTTTAACTAGCGGGAGCTACGAGCAGTACTTC. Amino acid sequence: CASSLTSGSYEQYF. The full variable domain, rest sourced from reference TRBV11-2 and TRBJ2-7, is EAGVAQSPRYKIIEKRQSVAFWCNPISGHATLYWYQQILGQGPKLLIQFQNNGVVDDSQLPKDRFSAERLKGVDSTLKIQPAKLEDSAVYLCASSLTSGSYEQYFGPGTRLTVT.

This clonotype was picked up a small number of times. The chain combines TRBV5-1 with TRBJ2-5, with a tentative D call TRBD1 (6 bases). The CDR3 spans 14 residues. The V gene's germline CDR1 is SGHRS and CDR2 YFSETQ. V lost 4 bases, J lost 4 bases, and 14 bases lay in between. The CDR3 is CASSPPAGVETQYF. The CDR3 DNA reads TGCGCCAGCAGCCCGCCGGCAGGGGTAGAGACCCAGTACTTC.

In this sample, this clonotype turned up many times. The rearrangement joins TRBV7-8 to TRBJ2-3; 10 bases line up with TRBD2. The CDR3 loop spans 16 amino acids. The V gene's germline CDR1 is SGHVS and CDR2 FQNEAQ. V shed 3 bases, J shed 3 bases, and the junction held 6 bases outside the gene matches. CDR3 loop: CASSFRSGRGTDTQYF. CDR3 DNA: TGTGCCAGCAGCTTTCGGAGCGGGAGGGGAACAGATACGCAGTATTTT.

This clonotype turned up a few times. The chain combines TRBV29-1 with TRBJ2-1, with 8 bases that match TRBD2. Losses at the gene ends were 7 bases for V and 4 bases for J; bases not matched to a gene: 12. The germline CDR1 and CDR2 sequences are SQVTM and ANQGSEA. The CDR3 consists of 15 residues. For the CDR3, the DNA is TGCAGCGGGGTAGCGGGAATGGTAAAATACAATGAGCAGTTCTTC. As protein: CSGVAGMVKYNEQFF.

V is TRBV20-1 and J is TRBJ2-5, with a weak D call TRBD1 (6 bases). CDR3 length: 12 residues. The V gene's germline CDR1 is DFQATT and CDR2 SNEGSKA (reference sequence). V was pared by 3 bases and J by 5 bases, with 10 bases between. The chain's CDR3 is CSARGAWETQYF. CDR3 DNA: TGCAGTGCTAGGGGGGCCTGGGAGACCCAGTACTTC.

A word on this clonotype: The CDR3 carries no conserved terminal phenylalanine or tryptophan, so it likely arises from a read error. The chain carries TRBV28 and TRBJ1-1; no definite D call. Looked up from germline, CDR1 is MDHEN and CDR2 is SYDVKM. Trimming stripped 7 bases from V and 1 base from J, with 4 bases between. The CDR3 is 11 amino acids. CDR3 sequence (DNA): TGTGCCAGCATCGGGAACACTGAAGCTTTCTCT. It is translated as CASIGNTEAFS.

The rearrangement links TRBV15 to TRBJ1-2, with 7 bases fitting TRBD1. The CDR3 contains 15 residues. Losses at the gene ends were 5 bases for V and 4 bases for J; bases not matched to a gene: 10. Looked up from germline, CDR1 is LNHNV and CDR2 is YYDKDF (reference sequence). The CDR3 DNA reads TGTGCCACCAGCGGACCTGAAGGGGGCGGCTATGGCTACACCTTC. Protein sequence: CATSGPEGGGYGYTF.

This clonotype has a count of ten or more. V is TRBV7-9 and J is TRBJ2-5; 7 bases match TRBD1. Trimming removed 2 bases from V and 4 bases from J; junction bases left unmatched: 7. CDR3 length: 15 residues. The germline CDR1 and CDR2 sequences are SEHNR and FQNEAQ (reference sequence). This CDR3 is CASSLRGLRIETQYF. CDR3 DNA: TGTGCCAGCAGCTTAAGGGGGCTTAGAATAGAGACCCAGTACTTC.

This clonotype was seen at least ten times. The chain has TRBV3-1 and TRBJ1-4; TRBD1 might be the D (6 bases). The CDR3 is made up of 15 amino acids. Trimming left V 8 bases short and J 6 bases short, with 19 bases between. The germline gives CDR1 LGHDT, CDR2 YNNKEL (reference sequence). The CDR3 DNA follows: TGTGCCAGCCGGAAGGGGGGCACAGGGTATGAAAAACTGTTTTTT. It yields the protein CASRKGGTGYEKLFF. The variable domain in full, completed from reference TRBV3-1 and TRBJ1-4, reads DTAVSQTPKYLVTQMGNDKSIKCEQNLGHDTMYWYKQDSKKFLKIMFSYNNKELIINETVPNRFSPKSPDKAHLNLHINSLELGDSAVYFCASRKGGTGYEKLFFGSGTQLSVL.

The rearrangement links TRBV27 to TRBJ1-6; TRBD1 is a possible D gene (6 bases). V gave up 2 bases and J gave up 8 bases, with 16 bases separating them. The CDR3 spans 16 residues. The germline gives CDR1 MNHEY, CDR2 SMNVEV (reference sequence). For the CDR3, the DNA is TGTGCCAGCAGTTTAGGCCCTCGGGGGGCGGATTCACCCCTCCACTTT. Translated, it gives CASSLGPRGADSPLHF.

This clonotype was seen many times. The CDR3: CASSPSLHRGPNQPQHF. CDR3 DNA sequence: TGTGCCAGCAGCCCAAGTTTACACAGGGGGCCCAATCAGCCCCAGCATTTT. The J gene is TRBJ1-5, the V gene TRBV12-3 or TRBV12-4; the match to TRBD1 covers 9 bases. J was trimmed by 3 bases and V by 6 bases; bases with no gene match: 12. The CDR3 has 17 amino acids.